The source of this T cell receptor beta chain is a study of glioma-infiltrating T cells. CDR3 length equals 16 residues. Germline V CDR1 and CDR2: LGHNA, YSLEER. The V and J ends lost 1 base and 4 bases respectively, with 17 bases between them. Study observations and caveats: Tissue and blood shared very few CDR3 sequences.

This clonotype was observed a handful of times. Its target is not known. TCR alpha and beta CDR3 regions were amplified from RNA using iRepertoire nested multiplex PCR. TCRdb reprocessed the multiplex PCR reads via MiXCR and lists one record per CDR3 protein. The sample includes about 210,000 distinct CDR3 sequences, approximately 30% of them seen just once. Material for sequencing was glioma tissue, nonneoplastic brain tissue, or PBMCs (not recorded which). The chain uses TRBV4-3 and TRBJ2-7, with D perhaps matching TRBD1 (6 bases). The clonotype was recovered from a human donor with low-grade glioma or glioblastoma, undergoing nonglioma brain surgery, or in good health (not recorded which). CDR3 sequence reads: CASSQASGAPLYEQYF. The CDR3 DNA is TGCGCCAGCAGCCAAGCATCAGGGGCCCCTCTTTACGAGCAGTACTTC.